What follows is one T cell receptor (beta chain) and its context. V lost 2 bases and J lost 8; bases outside the gene matches: 11. The germline gives CDR1 KGHDR, CDR2 SFDVKD. The CDR3 loop spans 16 amino acids. These data belong to a study of blood T cell repertoires in COVID-19. Across the whole study: Italy, Spain and the United States were the sources of the convalescent and acute COVID-19 samples. PBMCs, B-cell-depleted T cells, or T cells provided the cDNA or gDNA that made up the material.

TCRdb's copy holds only in-frame clones and misses some; the assay was immunoSEQ multiplex PCR. In the table there are tens of thousands of clones, 60% to 85% of which are singletons. The sequence came from a human donor in a cohort sampled during active COVID-19. Sequenced material: peripheral blood. The rearrangement uses TRBV24-1 and TRBJ1-2, with 9 bases aligning to TRBD1. The CDR3 reads CATSDSQGALGSGYTF. DNA for the CDR3: TGTGCCACCAGTGATTCACAGGGGGCTCTGGGGTCCGGCTACACCTTC.